The clone carrying this T cell receptor beta chain is a singleton in its sample. Method: immunoSEQ multiplex PCR; TCRdb's copy keeps in-frame clones and lacks some. The sample lists under 130,000 clones; over 75% were seen once. The sample belongs to a study of PD-L1 blockade in urothelial cancer. Trimming pared 0 bases from V and 1 base from J, leaving 8 bases between. The CDR3 runs to 15 residues. The germline CDR1 and CDR2 sequences are LNHNV and YYDKDF (reference sequence). The clonotype comes from a man aged 45 to 65 with urothelial cancer. The chain combines TRBV15 with TRBJ2-3, with D hard to call. The input for sequencing was PBMCs, taken around atezolizumab (anti-PD-L1) treatment. The CDR3 region has the DNA TGTGCCACCAGCAGAGAGACGGCGGGCACAGATACGCAGTATTTT. It codes for CATSRETAGTDTQYF.